The subject of this entry is one T cell receptor beta chain. PCR involved 60 Vbeta and 13 Jbeta primers. Clones were sequenced by immunoSEQ multiplex PCR, and TCRdb holds only the in-frame ones, with some missing. The table has about 100,000 clones, over 65% seen once. This sample is part of a study of cytomegalovirus exposure and HLA in healthy donors. The CDR3 runs to 13 residues. CDR1 is GTSNPN, CDR2 SVGIG, per germline (reference sequence). The V gene lost 3 bases and the J gene lost 6 bases, with 12 bases spanning the gap. Sequenced: PBMCs. The origin of this receptor is a female donor in good health and CMV-seropositive. The rearrangement links TRBV30 to TRBJ1-5, with D possibly matching TRBD1 (5 bases). This CDR3 reads CAWSRQGSQPQHF. CDR3 bases: TGTGCCTGGAGCCGCCAGGGAAGTCAGCCCCAGCATTTT.